The sequence of this T cell receptor (beta chain) was determined in a study of blood T cell repertoires in COVID-19 (dated by TCRdb to about 2020). Regarding the study in general: Collaborator samples came from the United States, Italy and Spain and covered acute and convalescent phases of COVID-19. The dataset comprised deeply sampled blood TCRbeta repertoires from subjects exposed to, actively infected with, or recovered from COVID-19. A freely available public database, intended as a resource for researchers studying the immune response to SARS-CoV-2, is where the repertoires were released. The sample metadata nearly always contained a de-identified subject ID, COVID-19 status, age in years and sex. Samples came from the ongoing ImmuneRACE study (first 160 participants) plus 1,254 subjects from 6 global collaborators. The material from the prospective study consisted of cDNA or gDNA derived from T cells, B-cell-depleted T cells, or PBMCs. HLA class I and class II types, where available, came from metadata supplied by the sample provider rather than from assay-based typing. The investigation overall reported the following: Clinical and demographic metadata were provided uncurated, with the amount varying by source and participant.

The collaborating institutions used their own protocols to collect whole blood in K2EDTA tubes. For TCRbeta analysis, collaborator samples were shipped as frozen whole blood, as isolated PBMCs, or as DNA extracted from either sample type. The immunoSEQ Assay, a bias-controlled multiplex PCR, was used to amplify TCRbeta CDR3 regions from genomic DNA. As for how the authors treated the data: Nucleated cell counts per sample were estimated from amplification of reference gene primers within the assay. Sequence reads were collapsed and filtered to measure the absolute abundance of every unique TCRbeta CDR3 rearrangement. For each sample, productive Simpson clonality was calculated as the square root of Simpson's diversity index across productive rearrangements. TCRdb carries this immuneACCESS record with in-frame sequences only. Its versions omit some clonotypes, under half of them owing to an unresolved V gene in the studies checked, with the rest unexplained. V and J calls and clone size are copied from that table; D and trimming were computed from the DNA. This sample lists approximately 170,000 clones; roughly nine tenths were detected once. Of the sample, 15% to 20% falls within the top ten clones.

The germline V gene gives CDR1 as KGHDR and CDR2 as SFDVKD. V sheds 3 bases and J sheds 6 bases, leaving 7 bases between their ends. The CDR3 holds 13 amino acids from the cysteine to the phenylalanine. The DNA shown is the 39-base CDR3, in frame from base 1. Concerning this clone: What antigen it recognizes has not been identified. Base qualities are not recorded, but no much larger clone differs from it by a single base.

The V and J genes are TRBV24-1 and TRBJ2-2; confidence is insufficient to name the D gene. The material sequenced was peripheral blood. The clonotype comes from a man aged 60 to 75 with active or convalescent COVID-19. The nucleotide sequence is given as TGTGCCACCAGTGATCAAGAGGCCGGGGAGCTGTTTTTT. Translated, this is CATSDQEAGELFF.